This TCR beta chain was documented in a study of blood T cell repertoires in COVID-19. The study drew participants aged roughly 18 to 89 years from approximately 23 US areas. Measured with immunoSEQ multiplex PCR; TCRdb has only the in-frame clones, and not every one. The data hold fewer than 500,000 clones, with about 85% observed a single time. Germline V gene lookup returns CDR1 SGDLS and CDR2 YYNGEE. There are 14 residues in the CDR3. The J segment lost 4 bases and the V segment lost 4 bases, leaving 3 bases of the junction unmatched. The clonotype comes from a woman under 30 with acute COVID-19. The chain couples TRBV9 to TRBJ2-4, with 9 bases lining up with TRBD1. Source material: PBMCs or T cells enriched from blood (not recorded which). CDR3 DNA sequence: TGTGCCAGCAGCCCAGGACAGGGGAAAAACATTCAGTACTTC. It encodes CASSPGQGKNIQYF.